The source of this TCR beta chain is a study of shared clonotypes between healthy human individuals (dated by TCRdb to 2020 to 2021). Study-level background: Two women and three men aged 18 to 49 years were included in the cohort. For each donor, CD4 naive and CD4 memory were each given three plates, CD8 naive was given two plates, and CD8 memory was given one plate. To estimate repertoire size and how much clonotype sharing occurs between individuals, the study deeply sequenced the blood TCR repertoires of about five healthy adults. To increase sequencing depth and limit assay-specific biases, different laboratories used diverse techniques to prepare libraries and sequence TCR repertoires. Between about 0.85 and 8.9 billion PBMCs per donor were obtained by leukapheresis.

Using the deep immunoSEQ assay, TCR CDR3 regions were amplified from genomic DNA by multiplex PCR. Extracted genomic DNA from each cell subset was spread evenly across all wells of several immunoSEQ 96-well plates, with each plate serving as a replicate. For sorted subsets, roughly 200 ng of genomic DNA, equivalent to some 30,000 T cell genomes, went into each replicate PCR. Purified libraries were quantified with a Qubit 3.0 fluorometer, sized on a Bioanalyzer 2100, and re-quantified with the KAPA Library Quantification kit. Every immunoSEQ 96-well plate was sequenced on a dedicated single-read 150-cycle Illumina NextSeq 550 flow cell. The original methods were these. Because the immunoSEQ output included only junctional sequences and no quality scores, the filtering could not be the same as the filtering used for full-length reads. To assign V/J genes and CDR3, sequences were annotated against IMGT germline references using PyIR, a Python wrapper for IgBLAST v1.9. Reads with weak V/J assignments (E-value above 1e-6), missing CDR3, stop codons, out-of-frame junctions, or ambiguous translated residues were removed. V3J clonotypes were defined as sequences sharing an identical inferred V gene, J gene, and CDR3 amino acid sequence. Percentage overlap between repertoires was computed as shared unique clonotypes divided by the size of the smaller repertoire. RTK rarefaction, the Chao1 estimator, and Recon v2.1 estimates of unobserved clonotypes were used to assess repertoire richness. Generation probabilities were computed with OLGA for all TCRbeta clonotypes obtained by the gDNA method from a few donors. Drawn from immuneACCESS, this table holds only the in-frame rearrangements with V and J called that TCRdb kept. Clones are partly lost; checked studies trace under half to an unresolved V gene and leave the rest unexplained. The V and J calls and the clone size are those of that table, but D and trimming were determined from the DNA. Across this sample there are some 2,400,000 clones, with approximately 94% seen only once. The top ten constitute roughly 0.13% of the sample.

The CDR3 starts with the cysteine, ends with the phenylalanine, and has 14 residues. CDR3 DNA only is kept here, 42 bases in frame from base 1. Taken from the germline V gene, the CDR1 and CDR2 loops are SGHNT and YENEEA. For this chain, trimming is 5 bases at the V end and 6 bases at the J end, and the number of junction bases without a gene match is 8. General conclusions and limits of the study: Compared with non-shared clonotypes, the clonotypes found in all four sorted-subset donors had higher generation probabilities. Because the study included a small number of donors, the genetic and exposure-history diversity represented was limited. Only blood was sampled, and tissue TCR repertoires likely differ from those in blood. Naive subsets generally had larger estimated clonotype richness than memory subsets. Based on pairwise subsampling, the degree of clonotype sharing among donors was expected to be affected by sequencing depth. Even with the large sequencing depth, rarefaction of the sorted-subset datasets indicated that sequencing was incomplete. Across a handful of donors, roughly 5.1% of naive CD4, over 3% of naive CD8, roughly 2.3% of memory CD4, and under 0.45% of memory CD8 clonotypes were shared.

Healthy HIV-negative adults with no recently reported acute infections or vaccinations were included as donors. Only Caucasian adults living in Nashville, Tennessee, USA were represented among the donors. Magnetic negative selection was used to enrich CD4+ T cells, after which naive cells were positively selected on CD45RA and the negative fraction became the memory subset. Blood was obtained by leukapheresis, after which PBMCs were separated by Ficoll-Histopaque density gradient centrifugation and cryopreserved in liquid nitrogen vapor phase. Analytical flow cytometry was used to check the purity and quantity of each magnetically sorted T cell population. Genomic DNA was isolated from each sorted fraction and quantified by UV absorbance on a Nanodrop 2000c. As regards this clone: Its recognized antigen is unknown. It has no much larger one-base neighbor in the sample; base qualities were not kept.

The sample taken for sequencing was naive CD4+ T cells sorted from blood. The sample's cell subset or site label, in plain terms: CD45RA+ positively selected. The receptor was isolated from a man aged 18 to 30 in good health. The chain joins TRBV11-3 to TRBJ2-7; TRBD1 fits 9 bases in the junction. DNA sequence: TGTGCCAGCAGCACGGGACAGGGTAGCCGCGAGCAGTACTTC. Its amino acids are CASSTGQGSREQYF.